This passage covers 27 T cell receptor beta chains from one sample sequenced in a study of blood T cell repertoires in COVID-19. Measured with immunoSEQ multiplex PCR; TCRdb has only the in-frame clones, and not every one. The sample yields just over 95,000 clones, roughly nine tenths seen once. The sequencing sample was made of peripheral blood. The receptors here all came from a man in his 60s with acute or convalescent COVID-19.

CDR3 sequence: CASSDIGQVGPQHF. The DNA for the CDR3 is TGTGCCAGCAGTGATATCGGACAGGTCGGTCCCCAGCATTTT. J is TRBJ1-5 and V is TRBV2, with 7 nucleotides matching TRBD1. Per germline, CDR1 SNHLY and CDR2 FYNNEI. The CDR3 has 14 residues. The V segment lost 3 bases and the J segment 10 bases; nucleotides outside the gene matches: 9.

CDR3 sequence reads: CASSTQATNEKLFF. The DNA of the CDR3 is TGCGCCAGCAGCACACAAGCAACTAATGAAAAACTGTTTTTT. The rearrangement links TRBV5-1 to TRBJ1-4, with D unresolved. This CDR3 region has 14 residues. Trimming left V 4 bases short and J 0 bases short, with 7 bases between. Germline V gene data show CDR1 as SGHRS and CDR2 as YFSETQ.

This clone was picked up one time. The gene calls are TRBV30 and TRBJ1-2; 7 bases fit TRBD1. The germline V gene encodes CDR1 GTSNPN and CDR2 SVGIG (reference sequence). This CDR3 is built from 13 residues. V trimming: 0 bases; J trimming: 4 bases; junction bases outside the gene matches: 2. Here the CDR3 DNA reads TGTGCCTGGAGTGTAAGGACAGGCTATGGCTACACCTTC. It codes for CAWSVRTGYGYTF.

This clone was seen once. V and J are TRBV2 and TRBJ1-3; D ambiguous. The CDR3 has 14 residues. Germline CDR1 reads SNHLY; CDR2 reads FYNNEI. V lost 6 bases to trimming and J lost 3 bases, with 12 bases between them. The CDR3 DNA reads TGTGCCAGCAGGTCTAGAGGGCTTGGAAACACCATATATTTT. Translating gives CASRSRGLGNTIYF.

The chain is built from TRBV2 and TRBJ1-2, with a tentative D call TRBD1 (5 bases). V lost 6 bases and J 4 bases, leaving 15 bases between the germline ends. Germline V gene sequence: CDR1 SNHLY, CDR2 FYNNEI. CDR3 size: 14 residues. The chain's CDR3 is CASSALRQTYGYTF. The CDR3 coding sequence is TGTGCCAGCAGCGCTCTAAGACAGACCTATGGCTACACCTTC.

V usage is TRBV12-2 and J usage is TRBJ2-1; TRBD1, as called in the table, went unchecked against the DNA. TRBV12-2 is shown as a pseudogene. The CDR3 totals 15 residues. CDR3 protein: CASRLGDRTYNEQFF. The CDR3 DNA is TGTGCAAGTCGCTTAGGTGACAGAACCTACAATGAGCAGTTCTTC.

This clone was seen a single time. This chain joins TRBV27 and TRBJ1-5; TRBD1 agrees at 9 bases. J was trimmed by 2 bases and V by 5 bases; bases with no gene match: 13. This CDR3 spans 18 amino acids. Germline CDR1 and CDR2: MNHEY and SMNVEV (reference sequence). The CDR3 region has the DNA TGTGCCAGCAGTCCTGACAGGGGGAGGGTGTGGGGCAATCAGCCCCAGCATTTT. Amino acids: CASSPDRGRVWGNQPQHF.

The CDR3 sequence: CASSQDLAGGTEAFF. DNA for the CDR3: TGTGCCAGCAGCCAAGATTTGGCAGGTGGCACTGAAGCTTTCTTT. This sequence joins TRBV4-2 and TRBJ1-1; the D is unclear. The CDR3 length is 15 residues. In germline, CDR1 is LGHNA, CDR2 YNFKEQ. V was cut by 0 bases and J by 4 bases, with 12 bases left in between.

Note on this clone: Mismatch with germline at one junction end may stem from a read error. The CDR3 sequence is CSVVNRNTETFF. The CDR3, as DNA: TGCAGCGTTGTAAACAGGAACACTGAAACTTTCTTT. The chain carries TRBV29-1 and TRBJ1-1, with D perhaps matching TRBD1 (5 bases). Germline CDR1 and CDR2: SQVTM and ANQGSEA. The CDR3 is made up of 12 amino acids.

The V and J genes are TRBV7-9 and TRBJ1-5; maybe TRBD1 (5 bases). The CDR3 is made up of 14 amino acids. V was clipped by 5 bases and J by 3 bases, with 11 bases between them. From germline, CDR1 is SEHNR and CDR2 FQNEAQ (reference sequence). The CDR3 DNA is TGTGCCAGCAGCCGGGGACTGAACAATCAGCCCCAGCATTTT. Amino acid sequence: CASSRGLNNQPQHF.

The CDR3 nucleotides read TGTGCCAGCTCACCACTCAGGGGGAACTATGGCTACACCTTC. As protein: CASSPLRGNYGYTF. The V gene is TRBV18, the J gene TRBJ1-2; 7 nucleotides align to TRBD1. Per the germline V gene, CDR1 is KGHSH and CDR2 is LQKENI. Trimming at V came to 1 base and at J to 2 bases, leaving 1 base not matched to a gene. The CDR3 is 14 amino acids.

The CDR3 bases are TGTGCCAGCAGCCCCCCGCCCCCTAAATACAATGAGCAGTTCTTC. Its protein product is CASSPPPPKYNEQFF. The chain carries TRBV7-2 and TRBJ2-1; D not certain. Per germline, CDR1 SGHTA and CDR2 FQGNSA. The CDR3 covers 15 residues. V lost 5 bases, J lost 4 bases, and 15 bases lay in between.

This rearrangement joins TRBV10-3 to TRBJ1-3; the D gene is possibly TRBD1 (6 bases). The germline V gene has CDR1 ENHRY and CDR2 SYGVKD. V lost 6 bases and J 0 bases, leaving 6 bases between the germline ends. There are 13 residues in the CDR3. CDR3 in DNA: TGTGCCATCAGGGACAGCTCTGGAAACACCATATATTTT. Its translation is CAIRDSSGNTIYF.

The chain joins TRBV6-5 to TRBJ1-2, with a tentative D call TRBD1 (6 bases). The germline V and J ends were trimmed by 5 bases and 8 bases, with 12 bases remaining between them. CDR1 is MNHEY and CDR2 is SVGAGI in the germline V gene. This CDR3 has 12 residues. CDR3 sequence: CASSSRGGGYTF. The CDR3 DNA reads TGTGCCAGCAGTAGCCGTGGGGGCGGCTACACCTTC.

The J gene is TRBJ1-2, the V gene TRBV28, with TRBD1 matching over 8 bases. The V segment lost 8 bases and the J segment 0 bases; nucleotides outside the gene matches: 8. The V gene's germline CDR1 is MDHEN and CDR2 SYDVKM. This CDR3 spans 15 amino acids. The CDR3 loop reads CASRTGGIANYGYTF. In DNA, the CDR3 is TGTGCCAGCCGCACAGGGGGAATCGCTAACTATGGCTACACCTTC.

This chain uses TRBV11-2 with TRBJ1-5; D is undetermined. The V gene's germline CDR1 is SGHAT and CDR2 FQNNGV. V was clipped by 5 bases and J by 2 bases, with 7 bases between them. The CDR3 loop spans 13 amino acids. The CDR3 DNA reads TGTGCCAGCAGCCCCAGTGGCAATCAGCCCCAGCATTTT. Residues: CASSPSGNQPQHF.

The chain uses TRBV19 and TRBJ2-5, with 7 bases that match TRBD2. The CDR3 runs 14 residues. CDR1 LNHDA and CDR2 SQIVND come from the germline V gene (reference sequence). Trimming at V came to 1 base and at J to 5 bases, leaving 4 bases not matched to a gene. CDR3 residues: CASSIGGGGETQYF. In DNA, the CDR3 is TGTGCCAGTAGTATAGGCGGGGGTGGCGAGACCCAGTACTTC.

The V call is TRBV10-1, the J call TRBJ1-6, with D unclear. This CDR3 has 14 amino acids. Trimming left V 0 bases short and J 9 bases short, with 9 bases between. Looked up from germline, CDR1 is WNHNN and CDR2 is SYGVQD (reference sequence). CDR3 nucleotide sequence: TGCGCCAGCAGTGAGTCTCTATCGGTTTCACCCCTCCACTTT. It is translated as CASSESLSVSPLHF.

This chain connects TRBV4-2 to TRBJ1-5; no clear D gene. The ends were cut back, 4 bases at V and 7 bases at J, with 17 bases in the middle. This CDR3 has 15 residues. Per the germline V gene, CDR1 is LGHNA and CDR2 is YNFKEQ. CDR3 sequence reads: CASSPAPGEYQPQHF. CDR3 nucleotides: TGTGCCAGCAGCCCCGCACCGGGAGAGTACCAGCCCCAGCATTTT.

The V and J genes are TRBV19 and TRBJ1-6; weak D call: TRBD1 (6 bases). The CDR3 has 17 residues. V was clipped by 6 bases and J by 0 bases, with 15 bases between them. Germline CDR1 LNHDA, CDR2 SQIVND (reference sequence). The CDR3 DNA reads TGTGCCAGTAGAAAAGAGGGGGGGAGCTCCTATAATTCACCCCTCCACTTT. It is translated as CASRKEGGSSYNSPLHF.

In its sample, this clone was seen once. The V gene is TRBV27, the J gene TRBJ1-1; 7 positions match TRBD1. This CDR3 has 15 amino acids. Germline CDR1 is MNHEY and CDR2 is SMNVEV (reference sequence). Germline trimming cut 2 bases from V and 1 base from J; bases unmatched to any gene: 4. The CDR3 is CASSLDPGGNTEAFF. For the CDR3, the DNA is TGTGCCAGCAGTTTAGATCCAGGGGGGAACACTGAAGCTTTCTTT.

The chain joins TRBV30 to TRBJ1-2, with 9 positions matching TRBD1. V gave up 2 bases and J gave up 8 bases; unmatched junction bases: 6. CDR3 length: 13 amino acids. Per the germline V gene, CDR1 is GTSNPN and CDR2 is SVGIG (reference sequence). CDR3 region: CAWSTGGARGYTF. For the CDR3, the DNA is TGTGCCTGGAGTACAGGGGGCGCGAGGGGCTACACCTTC. The complete variable domain, with remaining parts taken from reference TRBV30 and TRBJ1-2, reads SQTIHQWPATLVQPVGSPLSLECTVEGTSNPNLYWYRQAAGRGLQLLFYSVGIGQISSEVPQNLSASRPQDRQFILSSKKLLLSDSGFYLCAWSTGGARGYTFGSGTRLTVV.

In this sample, this clone turned up once. The chain is built from TRBV5-1 and TRBJ1-6; D gene uncertain. This CDR3 spans 15 amino acids. Per germline, CDR1 SGHRS and CDR2 YFSETQ. Trimming took off 0 bases at V and 5 bases at J, with 9 bases between the two ends. CDR3 protein: CASSLGIGDNSPLHF. The CDR3 DNA is TGCGCCAGCAGCTTGGGTATAGGAGATAATTCACCCCTCCACTTT.

This clone was observed once. The gene calls are TRBV24-1 and TRBJ1-5, with 7 bases aligning to TRBD1. CDR3 length: 17 residues. Looked up from germline, CDR1 is KGHDR and CDR2 is SFDVKD. Trimming at V came to 8 bases and at J to 0 bases, leaving 12 bases not matched to a gene. CDR3: CATISPDRSYSNQPQHF. The CDR3 DNA reads TGTGCCACCATAAGCCCGGACAGGTCGTATAGCAATCAGCCCCAGCATTTT.

This chain connects TRBV19 to TRBJ2-1; D is perhaps TRBD2 (5 bases). The germline V gene encodes CDR1 LNHDA and CDR2 SQIVND (reference sequence). V lost 3 bases and J lost 10, with 22 bases in between. CDR3 length: 16 residues. The CDR3 sequence: CASSIIGLTTGLEQFF. Written as DNA, the CDR3 is TGTGCCAGTAGTATCATTGGGCTCACTACGGGGTTAGAGCAGTTCTTC. Complete variable domain (other parts from reference TRBV19 and TRBJ2-1): DGGITQSPKYLFRKEGQNVTLSCEQNLNHDAMYWYRQDPGQGLRLIYYSQIVNDFQKGDIAEGYSVSREKKESFPLTVTSAQKNPTAFYLCASSIIGLTTGLEQFFGPGTRLTVL.

This clone was found once. This chain links TRBV7-2 with TRBJ1-1, with D tentatively TRBD1 (5 bases). The germline gives CDR1 SGHTA, CDR2 FQGNSA. The length of the CDR3 is 14 residues. V was pared by 1 base and J by 5 bases, with 11 bases between. In DNA form, the CDR3 reads TGTGCCAGCAGCTTAGTGGGGGGTGAGACTGAAGCTTTCTTT. Amino acids: CASSLVGGETEAFF.

The chain employs TRBV14 and TRBJ2-5; 8 nucleotides agree with TRBD1. Germline CDR1 SGHDN, CDR2 FVKESK. Trimming at V came to 5 bases and at J to 5 bases, leaving 7 bases not matched to a gene. The CDR3 extends over 14 amino acids. The CDR3 DNA follows: TGTGCCAGCAGCGCGAGGACAGGGAGGGAGACCCAGTACTTC. This codes for CASSARTGRETQYF.